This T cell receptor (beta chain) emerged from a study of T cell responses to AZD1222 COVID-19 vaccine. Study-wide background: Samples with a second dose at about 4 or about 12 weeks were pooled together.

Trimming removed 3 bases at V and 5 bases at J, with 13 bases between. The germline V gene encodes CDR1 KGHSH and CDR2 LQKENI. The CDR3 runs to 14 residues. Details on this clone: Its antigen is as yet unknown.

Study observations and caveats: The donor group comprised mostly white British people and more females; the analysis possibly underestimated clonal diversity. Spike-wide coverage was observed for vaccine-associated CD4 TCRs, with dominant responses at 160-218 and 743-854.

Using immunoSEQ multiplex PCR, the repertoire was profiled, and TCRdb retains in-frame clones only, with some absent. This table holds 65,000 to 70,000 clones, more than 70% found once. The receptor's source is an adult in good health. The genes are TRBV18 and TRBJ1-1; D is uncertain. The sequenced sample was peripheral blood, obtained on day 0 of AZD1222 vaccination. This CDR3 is CASSPVPGETEAFF. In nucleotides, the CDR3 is TGTGCCAGCTCACCCGTACCTGGAGAAACTGAAGCTTTCTTT. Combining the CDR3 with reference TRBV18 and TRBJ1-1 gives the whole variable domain NAGVMQNPRHLVRRRGQEARLRCSPMKGHSHVYWYRQLPEEGLKFMVYLQKENIIDESGMPKERFSAEFPKEGPSILRIQQVVRGDSAAYFCASSPVPGETEAFFGQGTRLTVV.